The rows below give T cell receptor beta chains drawn from one sample of a study of cytomegalovirus exposure and HLA in healthy donors. The protocol was immunoSEQ multiplex PCR, while the TCRdb copy is restricted to in-frame clones and leaves out a portion. The sample consists of 90,000 to 120,000 clones, 75% to 85% of them appearing once. What was sequenced was PBMCs. The origin of the receptors is a woman younger than 30 in good health and CMV-seronegative. The CDR3 runs from the conserved cysteine through the conserved F or W. Fields, in order: J gene, D gene, clone size, V gene, CDR3 protein, CDR3 DNA. D genes are given only for firm matches. Size values are once, few and many counts, or a class for expanded clones, and some rows have none.

TRBJ2-3 TRBD2 NA TRBV7-2 CASSSRLAVLTDTQYF TGTGCCAGCAGCTCCAGACTAGCGGTTCTCACAGATACGCAGTATTTT
TRBJ2-6 NA NA TRBV7-3 CASSQNRASGANVLTF TGTGCCAGCAGCCAAAACAGAGCCTCTGGGGCCAACGTCCTGACTTTC
TRBJ1-1 TRBD1 once TRBV6-5 CASSRLGQGHTEAFF TGTGCCAGCAGTCGTCTTGGACAGGGGCACACTGAAGCTTTCTTT
TRBJ2-3 NA NA TRBV4-3 CASSQVGSSDTQYF TGCGCCAGCAGCCAAGTCGGGAGTTCAGATACGCAGTATTTT
TRBJ2-5 NA NA TRBV6-1 CALGAGSLTQYF TGTGCCCTAGGGGCGGGGTCCTTGACCCAGTACTTC
TRBJ2-3 NA NA TRBV5-8 CASSFYGGTDTQYF TGTGCCAGCAGCTTCTACGGGGGCACAGATACGCAGTATTTT
TRBJ2-1 TRBD2 NA TRBV7-2 CASSLELAGSNEQFF TGTGCCAGCAGCTTAGAGCTAGCGGGGTCCAATGAGCAGTTCTTC
TRBJ1-5 NA NA TRBV4-3 CASSQDLGPNVSNQPQHF TGCGCCAGCAGCCAAGATTTGGGGCCGAATGTTAGCAATCAGCCCCAGCATTTT
TRBJ2-6 TRBD1 NA TRBV23-1 CASSPGGVCSGANVLTF TGCGCCAGCAGTCCAGGGGGCGTCTGCTCTGGGGCCAACGTCCTGACTTTC
TRBJ2-1 NA NA TRBV2 CASSGPQGTPTPSSYNEQFF TGTGCCAGCAGTGGCCCCCAGGGAACTCCTACCCCCAGCTCCTACAATGAGCAGTTCTTC
TRBJ2-3 TRBD1 NA TRBV4-1 CASSRLWTGGAGDTQYF TGCGCCAGCAGCCGCCTATGGACAGGGGGCGCGGGAGATACGCAGTATTTT
TRBJ1-1 TRBD1 NA TRBV6-1 CASRQGPRGEAFF TGTGCCAGCCGACAGGGGCCTCGTGGTGAAGCTTTCTTT
TRBJ2-7 TRBD1 NA TRBV28 CASRRPGGTGSYEQYF TGTGCCAGCAGACGTCCTGGGGGGACAGGATCCTACGAGCAGTACTTC
TRBJ2-5 NA NA TRBV5-4 CASSPPGRLGQQTQYF TGTGCCAGCAGCCCTCCGGGACGCCTTGGACAGCAGACCCAGTACTTC
TRBJ2-7 NA NA TRBV11-2 CASSSGTPKQTYEQYF TGTGCCAGCAGCTCCGGGACTCCTAAACAGACCTACGAGCAGTACTTC
TRBJ2-2 NA NA TRBV23-1 CASEVCNRTDTGELFF TGCGCCAGCGAGGTATGTAACCGGACAGACACCGGGGAGCTGTTTTTT
TRBJ2-7 TRBD2 NA TRBV4-1 CASSPNAGGNYEQYF TGCGCCAGCAGCCCCAACGCGGGGGGAAACTACGAGCAGTACTTC
TRBJ1-2 NA NA TRBV5-8 CASRPQLNYGYTF TGTGCCAGCAGACCACAGCTTAACTATGGCTACACCTTC
TRBJ2-5 TRBD2 NA TRBV6-9 CASSSSGGAWETQYF TGTGCCAGCAGTTCTAGCGGGGGGGCCTGGGAGACCCAGTACTTC
TRBJ2-7 NA NA TRBV7-8 CASTEPGGVLYEQYF TGTGCCAGCACGGAACCGGGGGGCGTACTTTACGAGCAGTACTTC
TRBJ2-3 TRBD1 NA TRBV30 CAGTVGATDTQYF TGTGCCGGGACAGTGGGGGCCACAGATACGCAGTATTTT
TRBJ2-5 TRBD2 NA TRBV5-6 CASSGSGGGTQETQYF TGTGCCAGCAGCGGATCAGGCGGGGGGACCCAAGAGACCCAGTACTTC
TRBJ1-1 NA NA TRBV10-3 CAIRRQEVSEAFF TGTGCCATCAGAAGACAGGAGGTATCTGAAGCTTTCTTT
TRBJ2-7 TRBD2 NA TRBV6-5 CASSYSGRAYEQYF TGTGCCAGCAGTTATAGCGGGAGGGCCTACGAGCAGTACTTC
TRBJ2-1 TRBD2 NA TRBV6-5 CASRRTAGLAIEQFF TGTGCCAGCCGGAGGACAGCCGGACTAGCGATTGAGCAGTTCTTC
TRBJ2-7 TRBD2 NA TRBV18 CASSPADRGGAYEQYF TGTGCCAGCTCACCTGCTGACCGGGGGGGTGCCTACGAGCAGTACTTC
TRBJ2-1 TRBD1 NA TRBV4-3 CASSQDQGAYNEQFF TGCGCCAGCAGCCAGGACCAGGGGGCGTACAATGAGCAGTTCTTC
TRBJ1-5 NA few TRBV6-5 CASSYRRGADQPQHF TGTGCCAGCAGTTACAGGCGGGGAGCAGATCAGCCCCAGCATTTT
TRBJ2-3 TRBD2 NA TRBV28 CASSAPLAGLPDTQYF TGTGCCAGCAGTGCCCCGCTAGCGGGACTGCCAGATACGCAGTATTTT
TRBJ2-4 NA NA TRBV30 CAWSVLGLAKNIQYF TGTGCCTGGAGTGTTTTAGGACTAGCCAAAAACATTCAGTACTTC
TRBJ2-2 TRBD1 NA TRBV10-3 CAISESKRDRVDGELFF TGTGCCATCAGTGAGTCGAAAAGGGACAGGGTTGACGGGGAGCTGTTTTTT
TRBJ2-7 TRBD2 NA TRBV30 CAWSVLGLAGGPYEQYF TGTGCCTGGAGTGTACTCGGACTAGCGGGGGGACCCTACGAGCAGTACTTC
TRBJ2-4 TRBD2 few TRBV28 CASRVSGKGGNIQYF TGTGCCAGCAGGGTTAGCGGGAAAGGGGGTAACATTCAGTACTTC
TRBJ2-3 TRBD2 NA TRBV15 CATSYQAGATDTQYF TGTGCCACCAGCTATCAAGCGGGGGCCACAGATACGCAGTATTTT
TRBJ2-5 TRBD1 NA TRBV5-1 CASSLIPGTGEETQYF TGCGCCAGCAGCTTGATCCCCGGGACAGGGGAAGAGACCCAGTACTTC
TRBJ2-1 TRBD2 once TRBV4-2 CASSQDAGAYNEQFF TGTGCCAGCAGCCAAGATGCGGGAGCCTACAATGAGCAGTTCTTC
TRBJ1-1 NA few TRBV6-5 CASSGLGQLNTEAFF TGTGCCAGCAGTGGACTGGGACAACTGAACACTGAAGCTTTCTTT
TRBJ2-1 TRBD2 NA TRBV6-5 CASSPGLAQNNEQFF TGTGCCAGCAGTCCAGGACTAGCGCAAAACAATGAGCAGTTCTTC
TRBJ2-1 NA NA TRBV7-3 CASSPLASSYNEQFF TGTGCCAGCAGCCCCCTAGCGTCTTCCTACAATGAGCAGTTCTTC
TRBJ2-2 NA NA TRBV5-8 CASSWSTRPTNHGELFF TGTGCCAGCAGCTGGTCGACGCGGCCCACGAATCACGGGGAGCTGTTTTTT
TRBJ2-1 NA NA TRBV7-9 CASSSGRAEFF TGTGCCAGCAGCTCCGGGAGAGCGGAGTTCTTC
TRBJ1-6 TRBD1 NA TRBV5-1 CASSALGTGVSPLHF TGCGCCAGCAGCGCATTAGGGACAGGGGTTTCACCCCTCCACTTT
TRBJ2-1 TRBD2 NA TRBV29-1 CSESGRASLNEQFF TGCAGCGAAAGCGGGAGGGCAAGTTTGAATGAGCAGTTCTTC
TRBJ2-7 NA NA TRBV6-4 CASRPGDSSYEQYF TGTGCCAGCAGACCGGGGGACAGCTCCTACGAGCAGTACTTC
TRBJ2-1 NA once TRBV4-2 CASSQGFSGYNEQFF TGTGCCAGCAGCCAAGGATTTAGCGGCTACAATGAGCAGTTCTTC